This TCR beta chain was sequenced for a study of CXCR3-negative and CXCR3-positive naive CD8 T cells. General study findings and limits: Naive cells used TRBV-TRBJ genes in much the same way whether CXCR3-negative or CXCR3-positive; memory cells did not. Both naive subsets showed comparably high diversity, and memory CD8+ cells showed much lower diversity.

UMI-tagged TRB cDNA libraries were built via 5' RACE. TCRdb reanalyzed the 5' RACE reads and collapses them to one entry per CDR3 protein, without DNA. Recorded for this sample: about 23,000 distinct CDR3 sequences. Triplicates of around 300,000 cells were sorted from each CD8+ T cell subset. The CDR3 totals 17 residues. Note on this clonotype: Antigen: not known.

The chain combines TRBV12-3 or TRBV12-4 with TRBJ2-3; TCRdb names TRBD2, which stays unverified in the absence of DNA. Source material: memory CD8+ T cells from blood. The origin of this receptor is a human donor in good health. Some clones in this sample may be carry-over from other donors' samples. CDR3: CASSPITSNFPPDTQYF.